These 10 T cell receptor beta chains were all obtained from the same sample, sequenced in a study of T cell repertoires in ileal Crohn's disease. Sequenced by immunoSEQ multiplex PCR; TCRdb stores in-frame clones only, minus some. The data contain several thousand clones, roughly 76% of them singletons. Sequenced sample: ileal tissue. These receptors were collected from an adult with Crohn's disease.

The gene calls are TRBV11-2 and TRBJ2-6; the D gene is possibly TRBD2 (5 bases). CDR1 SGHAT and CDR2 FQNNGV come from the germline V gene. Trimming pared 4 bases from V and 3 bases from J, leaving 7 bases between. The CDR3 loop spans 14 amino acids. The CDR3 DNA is TGTGCCAGCAGCTACGGAGGTGGGGCCAACGTCCTGACTTTC. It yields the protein CASSYGGGANVLTF.

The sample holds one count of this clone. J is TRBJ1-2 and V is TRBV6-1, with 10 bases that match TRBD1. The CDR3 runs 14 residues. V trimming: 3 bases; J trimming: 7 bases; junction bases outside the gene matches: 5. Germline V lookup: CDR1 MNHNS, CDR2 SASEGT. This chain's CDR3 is CASSDRQGAPGYTF. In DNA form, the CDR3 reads TGTGCCAGCAGTGATAGACAGGGGGCGCCTGGCTACACCTTC.

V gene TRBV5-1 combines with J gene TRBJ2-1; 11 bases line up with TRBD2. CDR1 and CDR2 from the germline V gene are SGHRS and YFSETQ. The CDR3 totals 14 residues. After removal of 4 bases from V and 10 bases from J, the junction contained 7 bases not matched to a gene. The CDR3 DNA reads TGCGCCAGCAGCCCACTAGCGGGAGCGGGCGAGCAGTTCTTC. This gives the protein CASSPLAGAGEQFF.

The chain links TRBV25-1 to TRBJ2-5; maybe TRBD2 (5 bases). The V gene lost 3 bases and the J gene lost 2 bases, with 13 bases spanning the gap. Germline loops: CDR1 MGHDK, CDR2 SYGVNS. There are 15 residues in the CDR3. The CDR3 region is CASSDRGPLQETQYF. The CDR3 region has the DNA TGTGCCAGCAGTGACCGAGGGCCCCTGCAAGAGACCCAGTACTTC.

The CDR3 reads CASSIRAGGGDQPQHF. The CDR3 DNA sequence: TGTGCCAGTAGTATTCGGGCGGGCGGAGGGGATCAGCCCCAGCATTTT. J is TRBJ1-5 and V is TRBV19, with D perhaps matching TRBD1 (5 bases). The V gene lost 3 bases and the J gene lost 5 bases, with 17 bases spanning the gap. The germline CDR1 and CDR2 sequences are LNHDA and SQIVND (reference sequence). The CDR3 extends over 16 amino acids.

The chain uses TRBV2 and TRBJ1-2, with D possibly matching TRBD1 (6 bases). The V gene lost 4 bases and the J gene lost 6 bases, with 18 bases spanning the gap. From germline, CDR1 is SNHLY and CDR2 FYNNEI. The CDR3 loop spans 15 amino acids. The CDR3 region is CASSVWASGDDGYTF. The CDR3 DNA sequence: TGTGCCAGCAGTGTATGGGCCTCAGGGGATGATGGCTACACCTTC.

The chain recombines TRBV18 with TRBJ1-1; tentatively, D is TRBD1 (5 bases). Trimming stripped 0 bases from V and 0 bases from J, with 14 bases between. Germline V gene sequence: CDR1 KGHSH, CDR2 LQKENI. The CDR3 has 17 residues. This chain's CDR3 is CASSPPRGSGMNTEAFF. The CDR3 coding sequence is TGTGCCAGCTCACCACCTCGGGGGTCAGGGATGAACACTGAAGCTTTCTTT.

The CDR3 DNA sequence: TGCGCCAGCAGCCCAAAGGGGGGGTTTCCTAGCAATCAGCCCCAGCATTTT. Protein product: CASSPKGGFPSNQPQHF. This chain uses TRBV4-1 with TRBJ1-5, with D possibly TRBD1 on 6 matching bases. Trimming took 4 bases from V and 0 from J, leaving 16 bases between them. Looked up from germline, CDR1 is MGHRA and CDR2 is YSYEKL. The CDR3 runs to 17 residues.

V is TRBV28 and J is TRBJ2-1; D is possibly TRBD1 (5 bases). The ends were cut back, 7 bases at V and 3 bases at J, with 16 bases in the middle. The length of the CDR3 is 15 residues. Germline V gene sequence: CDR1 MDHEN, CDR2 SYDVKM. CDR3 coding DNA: TGTGCCAGCAACTCCCCACAGGATTACTACAATGAGCAGTTCTTC. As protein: CASNSPQDYYNEQFF.

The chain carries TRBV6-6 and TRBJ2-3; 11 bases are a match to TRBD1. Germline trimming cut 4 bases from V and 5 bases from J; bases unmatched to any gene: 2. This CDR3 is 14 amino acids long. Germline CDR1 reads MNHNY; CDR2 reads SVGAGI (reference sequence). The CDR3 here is CASSSGTGGDTQYF. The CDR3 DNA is TGTGCCAGCAGTTCCGGGACAGGGGGAGATACGCAGTATTTT.